This T cell receptor beta chain was recorded in a study of human thymus T cells. General study results and limits: Overlap was high between thymic repertoires from unrelated individuals, as reported in related research.

Only in-frame clones appear in the TCRdb table, and some are missing; sequencing was by immunoSEQ multiplex PCR. The data hold tens of thousands of clones, with 85% to 95% observed a single time. The CDR3 is 18 residues long. Germline CDR1 SQVTM, CDR2 ANQGSEA. The V end was cut by 3 bases, the J end by 3 bases, with 27 bases between. Resections that were taken during corrective heart surgery supplied the thymus tissue. Concerning this clone: Its antigen remains unidentified.

Sample: thymus tissue. The chain uses TRBV29-1 and TRBJ2-7; D is possibly TRBD1 or TRBD2 (5 bases each). The origin of this receptor is a girl under three years old with a congenital heart defect but otherwise immunologically healthy. The CDR3 coding sequence is TGCAGCGTTGAGGCCGATCGTGGGGACGGGGCTCTGGTCTACGAGCAGTACTTC. Amino acid sequence: CSVEADRGDGALVYEQYF.